This T cell receptor (beta chain) was profiled in a study of T-cell reconstitution after alpha-beta-depleted transplantation in children. General observations from the study: Two months or so post-transplant, alpha-beta T cells reportedly derived from several hundred expanded graft clones. Diversity of TCRbeta at day 60 was high in some patients, arising from surviving recipient T cells and thymic progenitors. Newly produced T cells mostly accounted for T-cell counts and diversity one year post-transplant.

Construction of the TCRbeta library involved unique molecular identifiers. TCRdb independently ran MiXCR on the PCR reads; one entry per CDR3 protein. Counted here are about a million distinct CDR3 sequences, about 29% occurring once; the ten biggest clones make up under 30%. This CDR3 is 16 amino acids long. Germline V gene lookup returns CDR1 LGHNA and CDR2 YSLEER. Trimming took 4 bases from V and 5 from J; bases not matched to a gene: 9. Concerning this clonotype itself: Its antigen is not identified.

The rearrangement uses TRBV4-3 and TRBJ2-5; 11 bases fit TRBD2. This TCR was recovered from a boy younger than two who had a stem cell transplant for SCID, so the T cells may come from the graft donor. The input for sequencing was PBMCs, mostly from graft donor cells, taken 360 days after TCRalphabeta/CD19-depleted stem cell transplant. The CDR3: CASSRKTSGGFETQYF. CDR3 nucleotide sequence: TGCGCCAGCAGCCGTAAAACTAGCGGGGGTTTCGAGACCCAGTACTTC.